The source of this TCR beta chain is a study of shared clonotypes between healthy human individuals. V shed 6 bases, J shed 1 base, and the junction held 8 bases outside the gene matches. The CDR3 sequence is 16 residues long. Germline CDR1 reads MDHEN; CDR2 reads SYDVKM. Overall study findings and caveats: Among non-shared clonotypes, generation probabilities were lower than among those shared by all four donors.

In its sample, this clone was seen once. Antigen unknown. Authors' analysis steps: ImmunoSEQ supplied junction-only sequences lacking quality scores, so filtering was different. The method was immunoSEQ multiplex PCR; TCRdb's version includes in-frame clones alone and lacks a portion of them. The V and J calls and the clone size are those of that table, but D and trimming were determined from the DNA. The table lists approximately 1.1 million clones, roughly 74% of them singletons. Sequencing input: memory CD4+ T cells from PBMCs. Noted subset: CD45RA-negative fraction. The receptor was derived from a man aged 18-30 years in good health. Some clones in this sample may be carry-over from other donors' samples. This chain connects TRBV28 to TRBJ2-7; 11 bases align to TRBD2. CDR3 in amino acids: CASRGLAGGRSYEQYF. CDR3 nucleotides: TGTGCCAGCAGGGGATTAGCGGGAGGGCGTTCCTACGAGCAGTACTTC.